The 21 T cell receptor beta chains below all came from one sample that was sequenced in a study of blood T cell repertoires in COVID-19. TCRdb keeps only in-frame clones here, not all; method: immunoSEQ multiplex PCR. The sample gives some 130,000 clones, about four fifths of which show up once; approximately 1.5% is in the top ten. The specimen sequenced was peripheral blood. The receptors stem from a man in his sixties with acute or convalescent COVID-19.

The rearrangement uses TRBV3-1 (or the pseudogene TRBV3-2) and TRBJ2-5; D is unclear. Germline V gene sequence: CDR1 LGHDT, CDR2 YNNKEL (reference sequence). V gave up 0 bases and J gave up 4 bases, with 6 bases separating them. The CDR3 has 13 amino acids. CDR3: CASSQDPGETQYF. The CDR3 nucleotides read TGTGCCAGCAGCCAAGACCCAGGAGAGACCCAGTACTTC.

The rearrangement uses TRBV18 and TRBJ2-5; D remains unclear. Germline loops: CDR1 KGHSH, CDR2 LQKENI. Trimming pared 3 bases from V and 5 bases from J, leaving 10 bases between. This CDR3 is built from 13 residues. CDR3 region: CASSPMVGETQYF. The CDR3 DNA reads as TGTGCCAGCTCACCCATGGTCGGGGAGACCCAGTACTTC.

The CDR3 reads CASSPGNEQFF. As DNA, the CDR3 is TGCGCCAGCAGCCCGGGGAATGAGCAGTTCTTC. The chain couples TRBV5-1 to TRBJ2-1; D perhaps matches TRBD2 (5 bases). Germline V gives CDR1 SGHRS, CDR2 YFSETQ. This CDR3 has 11 residues. V was trimmed by 4 bases and J by 7 bases, leaving 6 bases between them.

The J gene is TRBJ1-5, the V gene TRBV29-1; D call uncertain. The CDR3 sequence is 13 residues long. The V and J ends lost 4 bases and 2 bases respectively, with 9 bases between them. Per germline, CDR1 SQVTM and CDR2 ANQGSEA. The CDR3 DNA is TGCAGCGTTGGCCCCGGAGGCAATCAGCCCCAGCATTTT. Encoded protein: CSVGPGGNQPQHF.

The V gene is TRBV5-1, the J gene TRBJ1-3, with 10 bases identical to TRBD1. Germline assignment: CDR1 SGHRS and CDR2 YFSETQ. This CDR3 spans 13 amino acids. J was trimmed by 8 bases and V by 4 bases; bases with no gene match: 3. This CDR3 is CASSAGQGDTIYF. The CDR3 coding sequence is TGCGCCAGCAGCGCAGGACAGGGGGACACCATATATTTT.

This chain's CDR3 is CASSWGGSTDTQYF. The CDR3 coding sequence is TGTGCCAGCAGCTGGGGGGGTAGCACAGATACGCAGTATTTT. The chain recombines TRBV7-9 with TRBJ2-3, with 7 bases fitting TRBD2. The CDR3 length is 14 residues. Germline-derived CDR1 and CDR2 are SEHNR and FQNEAQ (reference sequence). V trimming: 4 bases; J trimming: 0 bases; junction bases outside the gene matches: 1.

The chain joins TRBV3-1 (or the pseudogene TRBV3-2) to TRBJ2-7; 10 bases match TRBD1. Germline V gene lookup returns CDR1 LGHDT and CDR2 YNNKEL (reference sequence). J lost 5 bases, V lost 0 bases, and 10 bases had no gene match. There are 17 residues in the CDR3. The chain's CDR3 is CASSQDDRGLFFHEQYF. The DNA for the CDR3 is TGTGCCAGCAGCCAAGACGACAGGGGGCTGTTTTTCCACGAGCAGTACTTC.

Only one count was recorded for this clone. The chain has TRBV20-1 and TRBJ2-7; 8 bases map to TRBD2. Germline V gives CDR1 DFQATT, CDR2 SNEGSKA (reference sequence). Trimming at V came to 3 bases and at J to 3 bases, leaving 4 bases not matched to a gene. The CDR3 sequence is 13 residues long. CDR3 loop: CSASSLAGYEQYF. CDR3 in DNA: TGCAGTGCTAGTAGCCTAGCGGGCTACGAGCAGTACTTC.

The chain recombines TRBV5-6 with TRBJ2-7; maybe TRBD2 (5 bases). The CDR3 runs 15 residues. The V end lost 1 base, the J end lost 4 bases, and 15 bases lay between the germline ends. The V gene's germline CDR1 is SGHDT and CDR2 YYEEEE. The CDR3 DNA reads TGTGCCAGCAGCTTGTCTTCTAGCCTTTCGTACGAGCAGTACTTC. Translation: CASSLSSSLSYEQYF.

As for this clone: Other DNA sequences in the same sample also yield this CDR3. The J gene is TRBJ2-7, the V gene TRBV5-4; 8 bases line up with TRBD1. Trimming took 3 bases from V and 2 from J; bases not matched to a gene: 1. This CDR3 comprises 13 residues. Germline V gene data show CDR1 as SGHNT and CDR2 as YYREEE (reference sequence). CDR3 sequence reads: CASSSQGAYEQYF. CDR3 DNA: TGTGCCAGCAGCTCACAGGGGGCCTACGAGCAGTACTTC.

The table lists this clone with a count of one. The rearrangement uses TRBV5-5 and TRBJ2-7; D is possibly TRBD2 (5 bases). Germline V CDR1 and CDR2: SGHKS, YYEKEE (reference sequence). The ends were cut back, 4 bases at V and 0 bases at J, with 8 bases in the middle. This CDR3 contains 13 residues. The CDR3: CASSVLGSYEQYF. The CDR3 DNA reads TGTGCCAGCAGCGTACTAGGCTCCTACGAGCAGTACTTC.

CDR3: CASSQDKGLAGTRGGTDTQYF. The CDR3 nucleotides are TGTGCCAGCAGCCAAGATAAGGGACTAGCGGGAACCCGGGGGGGCACAGATACGCAGTATTTT. The J gene is TRBJ2-3, the V gene TRBV4-2; 13 nucleotides match TRBD2. Losses at the gene ends were 0 bases for V and 1 base for J; bases not matched to a gene: 13. CDR1 and CDR2 (germline): LGHNA, YNFKEQ. This CDR3 is built from 21 residues.

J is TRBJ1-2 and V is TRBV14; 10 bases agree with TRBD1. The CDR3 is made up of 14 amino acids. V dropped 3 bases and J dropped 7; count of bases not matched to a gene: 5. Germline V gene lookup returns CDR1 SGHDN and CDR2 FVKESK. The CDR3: CASSQGTGVAGYTF. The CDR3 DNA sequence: TGTGCCAGCAGCCAGGGGACAGGGGTGGCTGGCTACACCTTC.

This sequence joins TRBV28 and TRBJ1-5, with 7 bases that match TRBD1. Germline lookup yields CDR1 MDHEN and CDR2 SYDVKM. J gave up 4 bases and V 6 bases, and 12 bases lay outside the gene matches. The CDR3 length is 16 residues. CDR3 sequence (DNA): TGTGCCAGCAGGAACGTGGGGACAGTTCTTAATCAGCCCCAGCATTTT. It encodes CASRNVGTVLNQPQHF.

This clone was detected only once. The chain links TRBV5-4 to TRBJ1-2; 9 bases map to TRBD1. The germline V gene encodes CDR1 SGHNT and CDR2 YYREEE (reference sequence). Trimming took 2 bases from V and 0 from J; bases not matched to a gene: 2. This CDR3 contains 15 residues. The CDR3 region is CASSLGDRANYGYTF. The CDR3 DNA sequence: TGTGCCAGCAGCTTAGGGGACAGGGCTAACTATGGCTACACCTTC.

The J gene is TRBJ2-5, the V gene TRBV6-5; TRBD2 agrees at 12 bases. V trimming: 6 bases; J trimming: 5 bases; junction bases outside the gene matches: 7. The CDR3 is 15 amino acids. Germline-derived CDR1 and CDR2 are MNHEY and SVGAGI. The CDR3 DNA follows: TGTGCCAGCAGGTCTAGCGGGGGGGCGCGGGAGACCCAGTACTTC. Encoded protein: CASRSSGGARETQYF.

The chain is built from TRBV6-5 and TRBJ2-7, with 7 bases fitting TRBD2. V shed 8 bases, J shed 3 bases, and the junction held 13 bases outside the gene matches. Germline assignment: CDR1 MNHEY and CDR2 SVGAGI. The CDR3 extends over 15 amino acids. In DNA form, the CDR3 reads TGTGCCAGCGGACTCTCTAGCGGTACAGTCTACGAGCAGTACTTC. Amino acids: CASGLSSGTVYEQYF.

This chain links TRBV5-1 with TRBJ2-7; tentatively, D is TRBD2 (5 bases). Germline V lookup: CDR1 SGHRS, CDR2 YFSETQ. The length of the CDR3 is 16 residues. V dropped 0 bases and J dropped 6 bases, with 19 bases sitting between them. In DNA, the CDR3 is TGCGCCAGCAGCTTGGGCTCCCCAGCGGTAAGTCTCGAGCAGTACTTC. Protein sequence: CASSLGSPAVSLEQYF. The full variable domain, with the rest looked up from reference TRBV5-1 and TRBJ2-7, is KAGVTQTPRYLIKTRGQQVTLSCSPISGHRSVSWYQQTPGQGLQFLFEYFSETQRNKGNFPGRFSGRQFSNSRSEMNVSTLELGDSALYLCASSLGSPAVSLEQYFGPGTRLTVT.

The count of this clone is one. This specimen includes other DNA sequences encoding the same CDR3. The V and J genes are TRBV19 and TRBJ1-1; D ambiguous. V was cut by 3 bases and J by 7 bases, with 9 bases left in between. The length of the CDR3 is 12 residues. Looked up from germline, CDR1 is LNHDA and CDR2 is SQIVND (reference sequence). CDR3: CASSIGEGEAFF. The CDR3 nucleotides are TGTGCCAGTAGTATCGGGGAAGGTGAAGCTTTCTTT.

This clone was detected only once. CDR3 nucleotide sequence: TGTGCCAGCAGTGAAGCTCGGGGATATAATTCACCCCTCCACTTT. Protein product: CASSEARGYNSPLHF. The J gene is TRBJ1-6, the V gene TRBV6-1; D is unresolved. From germline, CDR1 is MNHNS and CDR2 SASEGT. V lost 0 bases, J lost 4 bases, and 7 bases lay in between. CDR3 length: 15 amino acids.

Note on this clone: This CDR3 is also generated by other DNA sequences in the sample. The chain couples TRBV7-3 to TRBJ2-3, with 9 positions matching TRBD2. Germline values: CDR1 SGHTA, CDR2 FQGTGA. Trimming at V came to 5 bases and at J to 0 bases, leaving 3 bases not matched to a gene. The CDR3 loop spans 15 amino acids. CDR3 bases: TGTGCCAGCAGCCGAGCGGGGGGTAGCACAGATACGCAGTATTTT. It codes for CASSRAGGSTDTQYF.